This is a list of T cell receptor beta chains from one sample in a study of T-cell reconstitution after alpha-beta-depleted transplantation in children. Each CDR3 protein is one row after TCRdb ran MiXCR on the PCR reads. The table records about 420,000 distinct CDR3 sequences, around 15% of them present only once. Sample: PBMCs, mostly from graft donor cells, taken 360 days after TCRalphabeta/CD19-depleted stem cell transplant. Receptor source: a boy less than two years old who had a stem cell transplant for Wiskott-Aldrich syndrome, so the T cells may come from the graft donor. Both conserved end residues are part of each CDR3. Fields, in order: CDR3 length, J gene, V gene, CDR3 protein.

length: 14
J: TRBJ2-1
V: TRBV29-1
CDR3: CSVALAGAYNEQFF

length: 18
J: TRBJ2-3
V: TRBV11-2
CDR3: CASKGPLAGGSGTDTQYF

length: 20
J: TRBJ2-4
V: TRBV7-6
CDR3: CASSLGTSGSSRETKNIQYF

length: 16
J: TRBJ2-5
V: TRBV25-1
CDR3: CASSEAPRNGEETQYF

length: 14
J: TRBJ2-7
V: TRBV28
CDR3: CASRVPGQHYEQYF

length: 17
J: TRBJ2-1
V: TRBV4-2
CDR3: CASSQGSRTSGGYEQFF

length: 14
J: TRBJ2-7
V: TRBV12-3/TRBV12-4
CDR3: CASSPLDSPYEQYF

length: 15
J: TRBJ2-3
V: TRBV3-1
CDR3: CASSSLAGATDTQYF

length: 10
J: TRBJ2-1
V: TRBV30
CDR3: CAWRSAEQFF

length: 16
J: TRBJ2-7
V: TRBV24-1
CDR3: CATSGSGTGNLYEQYF

length: 12
J: TRBJ2-7
V: TRBV25-1
CDR3: CASSVAPREQYF

length: 13
J: TRBJ2-7
V: TRBV20-1
CDR3: CSASGRAEYEQYF

length: 16
J: TRBJ2-1
V: TRBV27
CDR3: CASSLERLAPYNEQFF

length: 14
J: TRBJ2-3
V: TRBV20-1
CDR3: CSAPDRGSSDTQYF

length: 14
J: TRBJ2-7
V: TRBV12-3/TRBV12-4
CDR3: CASRAGTNSYEQYF

length: 15
J: TRBJ2-5
V: TRBV18
CDR3: CASSPIAPSTETQYF

length: 15
J: TRBJ2-2
V: TRBV6-2/TRBV6-3
CDR3: CASSYKREGAGELFF

length: 15
J: TRBJ1-1
V: TRBV7-2
CDR3: CASSLAVQDPTEAFF

length: 13
J: TRBJ1-6
V: TRBV7-8
CDR3: CASSSRKTQPLHF

length: 15
J: TRBJ2-1
V: TRBV28
CDR3: CASSLASRDRGEQFF

length: 16
J: TRBJ2-6
V: TRBV13
CDR3: CASSLVRASGANVLTF

length: 17
J: TRBJ2-2
V: TRBV12-3/TRBV12-4
CDR3: CASTIPQREGRTGELFF

length: 15
J: TRBJ2-5
V: TRBV20-1
CDR3: CSATGLAGYAETQYF

length: 16
J: TRBJ2-1
V: TRBV12-3/TRBV12-4
CDR3: CASSWAVAGGPHEQFF

length: 15
J: TRBJ2-1
V: TRBV7-2
CDR3: CASSPQGGLRNEQFF

length: 20
J: TRBJ2-1
V: TRBV12-3/TRBV12-4
CDR3: CASSLAQSSGGRSSYNEQFF

length: 15
J: TRBJ2-3
V: TRBV29-1
CDR3: CSVSKAGKRGDTQYF

length: 14
J: TRBJ2-7
V: TRBV10-3
CDR3: CAISDSQLSYEQYF

length: 13
J: TRBJ2-1
V: TRBV25-1
CDR3: CASSEPGQPEQFF

length: 15
J: TRBJ2-1
V: TRBV27
CDR3: CASSSPPYDINEQFF

length: 11
J: TRBJ2-3
V: TRBV29-1
CDR3: CSVEGRVTQYF

length: 16
J: TRBJ2-6
V: TRBV29-1
CDR3: CSVPTSSHSGANVLTF

length: 18
J: TRBJ1-3
V: TRBV4-1
CDR3: CASSPPRQLGSSGNTIYF

length: 17
J: TRBJ2-3
V: TRBV5-1
CDR3: CASSLVPTGGLTDTQYF

length: 16
J: TRBJ2-3
V: TRBV5-1
CDR3: CASSYPTMASTDTQYF

length: 13
J: TRBJ1-1
V: TRBV5-6
CDR3: CASSLMAATEAFF

length: 15
J: TRBJ2-7
V: TRBV4-1
CDR3: CASSYTSGGMEEQYF

length: 19
J: TRBJ2-1
V: TRBV11-1
CDR3: CASSPPGLADRSSYNEQFF

length: 12
J: TRBJ1-2
V: TRBV18
CDR3: CASSALNYGYTF

length: 13
J: TRBJ2-2
V: TRBV24-1
CDR3: CATKGRVNGELFF

length: 15
J: TRBJ2-2
V: TRBV18
CDR3: CASCSGLPNTGELFF

length: 12
J: TRBJ2-5
V: TRBV2
CDR3: CASSQAQETQYF

length: 15
J: TRBJ2-1
V: TRBV12-3/TRBV12-4
CDR3: CASSLPDRAYNEQFF

length: 15
J: TRBJ2-3
V: TRBV12-3/TRBV12-4
CDR3: CASSYKTGPTDTQYF

length: 16
J: TRBJ2-1
V: TRBV5-1
CDR3: CASSFLPIPSYNEQFF

length: 13
J: TRBJ2-7
V: TRBV12-3/TRBV12-4
CDR3: CASSRWTAAEQYF

length: 13
J: TRBJ2-5
V: TRBV29-1
CDR3: CSVVSRGKETQYF

length: 14
J: TRBJ2-1
V: TRBV5-6
CDR3: CASSPGQVYNEQFF

length: 15
J: TRBJ2-7
V: TRBV6-5
CDR3: CASSYATGGAYEQYF

length: 16
J: TRBJ2-1
V: TRBV7-8
CDR3: CASSLGVGTNYNEQFF

length: 13
J: TRBJ2-3
V: TRBV10-3
CDR3: CAISDLSGDTQYF